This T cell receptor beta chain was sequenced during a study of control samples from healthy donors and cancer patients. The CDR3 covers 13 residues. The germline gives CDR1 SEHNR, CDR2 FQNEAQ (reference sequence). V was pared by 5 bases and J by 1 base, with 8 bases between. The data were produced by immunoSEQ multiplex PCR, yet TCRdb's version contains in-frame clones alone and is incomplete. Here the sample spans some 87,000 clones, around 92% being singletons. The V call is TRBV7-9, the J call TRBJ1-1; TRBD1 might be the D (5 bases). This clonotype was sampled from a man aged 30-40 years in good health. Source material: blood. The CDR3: CASSPGGNTEAFF. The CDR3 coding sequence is TGTGCCAGCAGCCCCGGGGGGAACACTGAAGCTTTCTTT.